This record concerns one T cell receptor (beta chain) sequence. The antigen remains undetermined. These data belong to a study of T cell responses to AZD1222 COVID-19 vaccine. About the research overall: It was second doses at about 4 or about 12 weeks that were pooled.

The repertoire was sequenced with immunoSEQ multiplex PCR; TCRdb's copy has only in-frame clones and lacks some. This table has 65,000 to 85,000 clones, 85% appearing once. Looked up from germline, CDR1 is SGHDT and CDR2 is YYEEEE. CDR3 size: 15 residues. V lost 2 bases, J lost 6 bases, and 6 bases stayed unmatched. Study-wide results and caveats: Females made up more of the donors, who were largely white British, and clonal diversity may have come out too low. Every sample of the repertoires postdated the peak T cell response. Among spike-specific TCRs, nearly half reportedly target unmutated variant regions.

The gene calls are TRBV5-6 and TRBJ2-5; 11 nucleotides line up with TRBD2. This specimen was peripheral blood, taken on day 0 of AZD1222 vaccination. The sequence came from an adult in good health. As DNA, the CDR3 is TGTGCCAGCAGCTTTAGCGGGGGGGCAGGAAAGACCCAGTACTTC. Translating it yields CASSFSGGAGKTQYF.